A single sample gave rise to the 8 T cell receptor beta chains below, sequenced in a study of T cell changes during pregnancy in multiple sclerosis (dated by TCRdb to the late 2010s). To prepare the library, the immunoSEQ multiplex PCR assay was applied. TCRdb holds this immuneACCESS table with in-frame rearrangements only. Some clones are missing; in checked studies, unresolved V genes explain under half, and the rest has no known cause. This sample is represented by around 30,000 clones; approximately 90% of them were singletons. Roughly 9.7% of the sample lies in the top ten. The sequencing here drew on CD8+ T cells from peripheral blood mononuclear cells, taken in the first trimester of pregnancy. These receptors all come from a female donor with multiple sclerosis, enrolled in a pregnancy study.

This chain uses TRBV7-8 with TRBJ2-4; D gene uncertain. CDR1 and CDR2 from the germline V gene are SGHVS and FQNEAQ. V was pared by 5 bases and J by 7 bases, with 15 bases between. This CDR3 spans 14 amino acids. DNA of the CDR3: TGTGCCAGCAGCCCCCGAGAAGCGAGGAACATTCAGTACTTC. Amino acid sequence: CASSPREARNIQYF.

In this sample, this clone turned up a few times. The genes are TRBV6-5 and TRBJ1-5; 8 bases map to TRBD1. Per the germline V gene, CDR1 is MNHEY and CDR2 is SVGAGI. This CDR3 is built from 14 residues. With V trimmed by 5 bases and J by 9 bases, 9 bases remained unmatched. The CDR3 DNA reads TGTGCCAGCAGTCCCGGACAGGGTTTAAGGCCCCAGCATTTT. It is translated as CASSPGQGLRPQHF.

This rearrangement joins TRBV9 to TRBJ2-3; the D is unclear. The germline V gene encodes CDR1 SGDLS and CDR2 YYNGEE. With 0 bases removed from V and 0 bases from J, the gap between germline ends came to 8 bases. The CDR3 totals 15 residues. CDR3 DNA sequence: TGTGCCAGCAGCGTAGAAGTACAGAGCACAGATACGCAGTATTTT. Its protein is CASSVEVQSTDTQYF.

J is TRBJ2-4 and V is TRBV28; no clear D. Germline loops: CDR1 MDHEN, CDR2 SYDVKM. The CDR3 extends over 16 amino acids. Trimming took off 6 bases at V and 2 bases at J, with 17 bases between the two ends. The CDR3 region has the DNA TGTGCCAGCAGCCCTACAAGACAACGGACCAAAAACATTCAGTACTTC. It encodes CASSPTRQRTKNIQYF.

V usage is TRBV9 and J usage is TRBJ1-4; 9 positions match TRBD1. Unmatched junction bases numbered 4, after V lost 0 bases and J lost 4 bases. The CDR3 is 16 amino acids. Germline CDR1 SGDLS, CDR2 YYNGEE. The CDR3 loop is CASSVGDRVLNEKLFF. Here the CDR3 DNA reads TGTGCCAGCAGCGTAGGGGACAGGGTTCTTAATGAAAAACTGTTTTTT.

The CDR3 spells CASSSLAGVYNEQFF. Here the CDR3 DNA reads TGTGCCAGCAGCTCACTAGCGGGGGTCTACAATGAGCAGTTCTTC. This sequence joins TRBV7-3 and TRBJ2-1; 11 nucleotides align to TRBD2. Losses at the gene ends were 4 bases for V and 3 bases for J; bases not matched to a gene: 2. Looked up from germline, CDR1 is SGHTA and CDR2 is FQGTGA. CDR3 length: 15 residues.

The chain links TRBV6-6 to TRBJ1-1; TRBD1 matches at 9 bases. CDR1 and CDR2 from the germline V gene are MNHNY and SVGAGI (reference sequence). The CDR3 is 15 residues long. Unmatched junction bases numbered 5, after V lost 3 bases and J lost 3 bases. The CDR3: CASSYYDRGDTEAFF. CDR3 DNA: TGTGCCAGCAGTTATTACGACAGGGGGGACACTGAAGCTTTCTTT.

This chain links TRBV2 with TRBJ2-1, with D unresolved. The CDR3 has 16 amino acids. Deletions cut 0 bases from V and 4 bases from J, with 13 bases between. Germline assignment: CDR1 SNHLY and CDR2 FYNNEI. DNA for the CDR3: TGTGCCAGCAGTGAAGCGAAGGCCCCAGGATACAATGAGCAGTTCTTC. Residues: CASSEAKAPGYNEQFF.